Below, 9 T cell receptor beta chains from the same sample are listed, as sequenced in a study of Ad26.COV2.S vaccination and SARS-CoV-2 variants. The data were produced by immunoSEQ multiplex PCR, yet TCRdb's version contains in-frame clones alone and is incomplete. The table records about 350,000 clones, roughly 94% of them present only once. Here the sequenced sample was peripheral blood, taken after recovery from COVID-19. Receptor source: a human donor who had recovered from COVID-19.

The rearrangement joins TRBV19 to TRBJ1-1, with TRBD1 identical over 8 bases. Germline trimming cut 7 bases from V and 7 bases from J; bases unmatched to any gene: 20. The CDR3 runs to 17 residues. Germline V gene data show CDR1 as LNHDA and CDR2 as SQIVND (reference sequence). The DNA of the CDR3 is TGTGCCAGTACCCCCCCCTCCTGGGACAGGCGTCCTCATGAAGCTTTCTTT. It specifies CASTPPSWDRRPHEAFF.

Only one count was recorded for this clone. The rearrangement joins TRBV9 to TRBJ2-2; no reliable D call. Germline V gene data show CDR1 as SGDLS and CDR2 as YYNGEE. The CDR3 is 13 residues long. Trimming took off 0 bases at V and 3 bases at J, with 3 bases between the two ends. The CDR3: CASSVDDTGELFF. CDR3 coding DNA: TGTGCCAGCAGCGTAGACGACACCGGGGAGCTGTTTTTT.

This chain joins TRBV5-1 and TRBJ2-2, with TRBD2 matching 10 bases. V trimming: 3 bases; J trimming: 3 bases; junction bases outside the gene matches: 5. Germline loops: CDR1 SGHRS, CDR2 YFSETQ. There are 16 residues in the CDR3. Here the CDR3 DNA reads TGCGCCAGCAGCTCGTCTAGCGGGGGATACACCGGGGAGCTGTTTTTT. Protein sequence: CASSSSSGGYTGELFF.

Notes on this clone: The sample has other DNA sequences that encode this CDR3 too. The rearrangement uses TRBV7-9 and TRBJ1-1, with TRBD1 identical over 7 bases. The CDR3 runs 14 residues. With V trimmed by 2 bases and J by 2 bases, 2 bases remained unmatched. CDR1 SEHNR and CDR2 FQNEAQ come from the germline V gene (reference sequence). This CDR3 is CASSLRDSNTEAFF. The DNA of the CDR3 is TGTGCCAGCAGCTTAAGGGACAGCAACACTGAAGCTTTCTTT.

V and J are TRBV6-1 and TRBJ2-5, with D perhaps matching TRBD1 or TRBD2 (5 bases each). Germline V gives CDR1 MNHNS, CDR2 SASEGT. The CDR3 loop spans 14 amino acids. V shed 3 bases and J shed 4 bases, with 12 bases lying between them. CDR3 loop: CASSELGRGETQYF. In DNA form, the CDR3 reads TGTGCCAGCAGTGAGTTGGGACGAGGAGAGACCCAGTACTTC.

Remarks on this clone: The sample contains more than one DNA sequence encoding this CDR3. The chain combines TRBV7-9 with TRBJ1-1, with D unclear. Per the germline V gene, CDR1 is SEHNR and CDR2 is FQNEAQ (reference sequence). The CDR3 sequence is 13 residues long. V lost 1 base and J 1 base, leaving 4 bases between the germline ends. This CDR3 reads CASSLEGNTEAFF. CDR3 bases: TGTGCCAGCAGCTTAGAGGGGAACACTGAAGCTTTCTTT.

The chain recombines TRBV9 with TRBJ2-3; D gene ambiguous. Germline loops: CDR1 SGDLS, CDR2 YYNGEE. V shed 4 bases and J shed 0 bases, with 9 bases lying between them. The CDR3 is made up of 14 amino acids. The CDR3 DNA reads TGTGCCAGCAGCCTACAGAGCAGCACAGATACGCAGTATTTT. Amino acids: CASSLQSSTDTQYF.

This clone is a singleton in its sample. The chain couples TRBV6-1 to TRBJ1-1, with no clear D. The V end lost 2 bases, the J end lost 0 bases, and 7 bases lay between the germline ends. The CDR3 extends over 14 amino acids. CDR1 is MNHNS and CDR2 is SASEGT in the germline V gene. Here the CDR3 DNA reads TGTGCCAGCAGTGAACCCGGGATGAACACTGAAGCTTTCTTT. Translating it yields CASSEPGMNTEAFF.

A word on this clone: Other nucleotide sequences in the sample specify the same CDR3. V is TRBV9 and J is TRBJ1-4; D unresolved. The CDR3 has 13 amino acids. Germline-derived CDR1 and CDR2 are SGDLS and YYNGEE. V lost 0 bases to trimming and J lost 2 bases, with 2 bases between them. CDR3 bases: TGTGCCAGCAGCGTAGGGACTAATGAAAAACTGTTTTTT. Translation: CASSVGTNEKLFF. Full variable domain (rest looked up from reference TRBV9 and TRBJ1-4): DSGVTQTPKHLITATGQRVTLRCSPRSGDLSVYWYQQSLDQGLQFLIQYYNGEERAKGNILERFSAQQFPDLHSELNLSSLELGDSALYFCASSVGTNEKLFFGSGTQLSVL.